Here is one T cell receptor (beta chain) with its context. This specimen belongs to a study of blood T cell repertoires in COVID-19. In the study overall: Some COVID-19 samples were acute and others convalescent; all came from the United States, Italy and Spain. T cells, B-cell-depleted T cells, or PBMCs supplied cDNA or gDNA.

Original handling: Cell counts per sample came from amplifying reference gene primers. The method was immunoSEQ multiplex PCR; TCRdb's version includes in-frame clones alone and lacks a portion of them. That table supplies the V and J calls and clone size; D and trimming were determined from the DNA. The table has 100,000 or so clones, around 92% seen once; the top ten hold approximately 5.8%. V dropped 1 base and J dropped 3 bases, with 13 bases sitting between them. CDR3 length equals 16 residues. Germline assignment: CDR1 LNHNV and CDR2 YYDKDF (reference sequence). This sequence joins TRBV15 and TRBJ1-5, with D perhaps matching TRBD1 (5 bases). Source material: peripheral blood. The receptor comes from a man aged 45-65 years with active COVID-19. The CDR3 region is CATSRAMGGFNQPQHF. CDR3 sequence (DNA): TGTGCCACCAGCAGAGCCATGGGGGGGTTCAATCAGCCCCAGCATTTT.